Each of the 11 T cell receptor beta chains below was sequenced from the same sample in a study of T cell responses to AZD1222 COVID-19 vaccine. Measured with immunoSEQ multiplex PCR; TCRdb has only the in-frame clones, and not every one. The sample lists about 120,000 clones; approximately 90% were seen once. The sample was peripheral blood, taken on day 0 of MenACWY control vaccination. These receptors all come from an adult in good health.

The genes are TRBV5-4 and TRBJ1-3, with 7 nucleotides matching TRBD1. Germline V gene lookup returns CDR1 SGHNT and CDR2 YYREEE (reference sequence). CDR3 length: 15 amino acids. The ends lost 6 bases at V and 4 bases at J; junction bases unmatched: 10. CDR3 region: CASTDRQGGGNTIYF. The CDR3 region has the DNA TGTGCCAGCACCGACAGACAGGGAGGCGGAAACACCATATATTTT.

The chain uses TRBV11-3 and TRBJ1-6, with a tentative D call TRBD1 (5 bases). Germline assignment: CDR1 SGHNT and CDR2 YENEEA. Trimming took 5 bases from V and 8 from J, leaving 13 bases between them. CDR3 size: 14 residues. The CDR3 sequence: CASSTEGLDSPLHF. The CDR3 region has the DNA TGTGCCAGCAGCACAGAGGGGCTGGATTCACCCCTCCACTTT. The full variable domain, with the rest looked up from reference TRBV11-3 and TRBJ1-6, is EAGVVQSPRYKIIEKKQPVAFWCNPISGHNTLYWYLQNLGQGPELLIRYENEEAVDDSQLPKDRFSAERLKGVDSTLKIQPAELGDSAVYLCASSTEGLDSPLHFGNGTRLTVT.

This chain uses TRBV29-1 with TRBJ2-1, with TRBD2 matching over 11 bases. Germline assignment: CDR1 SQVTM and CDR2 ANQGSEA. CDR3 length equals 15 residues. V shed 7 bases and J 7 bases; nucleotides not matched to a gene: 12. The CDR3 sequence is CSGQRSSGRLNEQFF. As DNA, the CDR3 is TGCAGCGGTCAGCGGTCTAGCGGGAGGTTAAATGAGCAGTTCTTC.

There are a few counts of this clone. The V gene is TRBV7-9, the J gene TRBJ1-1; no clear D gene. V lost 4 bases and J 11 bases, leaving 14 bases between the germline ends. There are 12 residues in the CDR3. The germline V gene encodes CDR1 SEHNR and CDR2 FQNEAQ (reference sequence). The CDR3 reads CASSSPTLWAFF. In nucleotides, the CDR3 is TGTGCCAGCAGCTCTCCTACACTGTGGGCTTTCTTT.

The chain recombines TRBV7-3 with TRBJ2-3, with D tentatively TRBD2 (5 bases). Germline V gene sequence: CDR1 SGHTA, CDR2 FQGTGA. With 5 bases removed from V and 6 bases from J, the gap between germline ends came to 12 bases. This CDR3 contains 13 residues. CDR3 nucleotides: TGTGCCAGCAGCCGCGGGCCGCAGGATACGCAGTATTTT. Encoded protein: CASSRGPQDTQYF.

The V gene is TRBV18, the J gene TRBJ2-5; D is uncertain. The length of the CDR3 is 16 residues. Trimming took off 3 bases at V and 2 bases at J, with 16 bases between the two ends. Germline values: CDR1 KGHSH, CDR2 LQKENI. CDR3 residues: CASSPLVAQWQETQYF. The CDR3 DNA reads TGTGCCAGCTCACCCCTCGTCGCTCAATGGCAAGAGACCCAGTACTTC.

The chain combines TRBV5-1 with TRBJ2-7; D perhaps matches TRBD2 (6 bases). CDR3 length: 15 amino acids. V shed 4 bases and J shed 7 bases, with 21 bases lying between them. Germline V gene data show CDR1 as SGHRS and CDR2 as YFSETQ. The CDR3 nucleotides read TGCGCCAGCAGCCTCCTAGCGTCGAGGGAAAAAGAGCAGTACTTC. Encoded protein: CASSLLASREKEQYF.

The chain is built from TRBV7-2 and TRBJ1-2; 9 bases are shared with TRBD1. There are 14 residues in the CDR3. CDR1 is SGHTA, CDR2 FQGNSA, per germline. V dropped 1 base and J dropped 6; count of bases not matched to a gene: 3. The CDR3 region is CASSLGTGEDGYTF. The CDR3 nucleotides are TGTGCCAGCAGCTTAGGGACAGGGGAAGATGGCTACACCTTC.

The CDR3 sequence: CASSQDKNEQYF. The CDR3 nucleotides are TGTGCCAGCAGCCAAGATAAAAACGAGCAGTACTTC. The rearrangement joins TRBV3-1 (or the pseudogene TRBV3-2) to TRBJ2-7, with no clear D. The germline V gene has CDR1 LGHDT and CDR2 YNNKEL (reference sequence). Trimming pared 0 bases from V and 5 bases from J, leaving 5 bases between. The CDR3 length is 12 residues.

The chain has TRBV5-6 and TRBJ2-5; 7 nucleotides line up with TRBD2. V dropped 3 bases and J dropped 4; count of bases not matched to a gene: 9. Germline lookup yields CDR1 SGHDT and CDR2 YYEEEE. The CDR3 contains 15 residues. The CDR3 loop reads CASSSPGRGVETQYF. The CDR3 region has the DNA TGTGCCAGCAGCTCGCCGGGCCGGGGGGTAGAGACCCAGTACTTC. Drawing the rest from reference TRBV5-6 and TRBJ2-5, the complete variable domain is DAGVTQSPTHLIKTRGQQVTLRCSPKSGHDTVSWYQQALGQGPQFIFQYYEEEERQRGNFPDRFSGHQFPNYSSELNVNALLLGDSALYLCASSSPGRGVETQYFGPGTRLLVL.

This sequence joins TRBV9 and TRBJ2-3, with a possible D match to TRBD1 (8 bases). Germline CDR1 reads SGDLS; CDR2 reads YYNGEE. The CDR3 extends over 15 amino acids. The ends were cut back, 4 bases at V and 6 bases at J, with 18 bases in the middle. CDR3 coding DNA: TGTGCCAGCAGCTTCCGACAGGGGCGGGGGGATACGCAGTATTTT. Translation: CASSFRQGRGDTQYF.